This T cell receptor (beta chain) came from a study of blood T cell repertoires in COVID-19 (TCRdb year 2020). Regarding the research as a whole: Samples covering the acute and convalescent phases of COVID-19 were provided by collaborators in the United States, Italy and Spain. The prospective study material was composed of cDNA or gDNA derived from T cells, B-cell-depleted T cells, or PBMCs. Subjects who had been exposed to COVID-19, were actively infected with it, or had recovered from it provided the deeply sampled blood TCRbeta repertoires that made up the dataset. The repertoires were released in a freely available public database intended as a resource for research on the immune response to SARS-CoV-2. The samples were drawn from the first 160 participants of the ongoing ImmuneRACE study and from 1,254 subjects provided by 6 global collaborators. Sample metadata almost always included a de-identified subject ID, COVID-19 status, age in years and sex. Where available, HLA class I and class II types were obtained from metadata supplied by the sample provider rather than from assay-based typing.

What the study reported, not specific to this receptor: The quantity of clinical and demographic metadata differed by source and by participant and was supplied without curation.

Turning to this clone: Its cognate antigen has yet to be identified. No per-base quality is available; no much larger clone lies one base away.

The cysteine opens and the phenylalanine closes a CDR3 of 14 amino acids. Kept here is only the CDR3 DNA, which spans 42 bases and is read in frame from base 1. CDR1 and CDR2 were assigned from the germline V gene as SGHDT and YYEEEE. The junction carries 19 bases between V and J, which are trimmed by 9 bases and 5 bases respectively. Samples from volunteer blood donors who had recovered from COVID-19 were contributed by a second Seattle source. Each collaborating institution followed its own protocols to collect whole blood in K2EDTA tubes. For TCRbeta analysis, collaborators shipped samples in one of three forms: frozen whole blood, isolated PBMCs, or DNA extracted from either of those sample types. TCRbeta CDR3 regions were amplified from genomic DNA using the immunoSEQ Assay, a bias-controlled multiplex PCR. On the authors' methods: The number of nucleated cells in each sample was estimated from the amplification of reference gene primers within the assay. To quantify the absolute abundance of each unique TCRbeta CDR3 rearrangement, sequence reads were collapsed and filtered. For each sample, productive Simpson clonality was calculated by taking the square root of Simpson's diversity index across productive rearrangements. What TCRdb holds here is the immuneACCESS table cut down to in-frame rearrangements. Part of the clones is not present; checked against another copy, under half of the missing clones reflect an unresolved V gene, and the others are unexplained. From that table come the V and J calls and clone size; the DNA was used to work out D and trimming. The sample yields some 250,000 clones; around 90% were counted once. The ten largest make up about 0.99% of the sample.

The chain uses TRBV5-6 and TRBJ2-3, with a tentative D gene TRBD1 over 6 matching bases. Input material: peripheral blood. This TCR was sampled from a woman aged 40 to 50 who had recovered from COVID-19. This receptor has the CDR3 CATRTLGGQDTQYF. The nucleotide sequence is given as TGTGCCACCAGGACCCTTGGGGGCCAAGATACGCAGTATTTT. Joined to the reference TRBV5-6 and TRBJ2-3 proteins, this CDR3 gives the full variable domain: DAGVTQSPTHLIKTRGQQVTLRCSPKSGHDTVSWYQQALGQGPQFIFQYYEEEERQRGNFPDRFSGHQFPNYSSELNVNALLLGDSALYLCATRTLGGQDTQYFGPGTRLTVL.